Included here is one T cell receptor beta chain sequence, with context. Its antigen is as yet unknown. As handled by the study authors: Filtering differed since immunoSEQ provided only junctions, with no quality scores. Using immunoSEQ multiplex PCR, the repertoire was profiled, and TCRdb retains in-frame clones only, with some absent. V and J calls and clone size are copied from that table; D and trimming were computed from the DNA. The sample yields roughly 2,300,000 clones, around 92% seen once. The sample originates from a study of shared clonotypes between healthy human individuals. Across the study: Used for every donor were three CD4 naive, three CD4 memory, two CD8 naive and one CD8 memory plate.

The CDR3 length is 14 residues. Germline V CDR1 and CDR2: MNHEY, SVGAGI. The V gene lost 7 bases and the J gene lost 1 base, with 13 bases spanning the gap. General study points: The expectation was that sequencing depth would affect clonotype sharing among donors. Estimated clonotype richness was generally higher in naive than memory subsets.

The sequenced sample consisted of naive CD4+ T cells from PBMCs. Subset specified: CD45RA+ positively selected. The sequence was obtained from a man aged 18 to 29 in good health. Some clones in this sample may be carry-over from other donors' samples. J is TRBJ1-1 and V is TRBV6-5, with D perhaps TRBD1 (6 bases). The CDR3 here is CASKLQGANTEAFF. DNA of the CDR3: TGTGCCAGCAAACTACAGGGAGCGAACACTGAAGCTTTCTTT.